This T cell receptor beta chain was identified during a study of human T cells and chemical hapten exposure. Time point noted: pre-sensitization, week 0. The sample's treatment: therapeutic diphenylcyclopropenone sensitization with weekly scalp DPC. TCRdb ran MiXCR on the RACE reads and lists one entry per CDR3 protein. The sample contains 60,000 to 70,000 distinct CDR3 sequences, over 9.5% of which appear only once. Findings and limits, study-wide: Patch test score tracked positively with PT1 expanded TCR counts.

In this sample, this clonotype turned up a few times. Its antigen is unidentified. The CDR3 is made up of 13 amino acids. Germline V gives CDR1 SGHAT, CDR2 FQNNGV. The germline V and J ends were trimmed by 5 bases and 5 bases, with 12 bases remaining between them. V is TRBV11-2 and J is TRBJ2-5; D perhaps matches TRBD2 (5 bases). This receptor was identified in a woman aged 45-65 years with alopecia areata. Some clones in this sample may be carry-over from other donors' samples. The sample in question was whole blood, obtained in connection with sensitization to the hapten diphenylcyclopropenone (DPC). CDR3 residues: CASSTQLVETQYF. The CDR3 nucleotides read TGTGCCAGCAGCACTCAACTAGTTGAGACCCAGTACTTC.